Below, one T cell receptor beta chain is given with its context. These data originate in a study of cytomegalovirus exposure and HLA in healthy donors. The PCR had 60 Vbeta and 13 Jbeta primers. Using immunoSEQ multiplex PCR, the repertoire was profiled, and TCRdb retains in-frame clones only, with some absent. Recorded for this sample: just over 200,000 clones. Germline V gene data show CDR1 as SGHDT and CDR2 as YYEEEE. This CDR3 region has 13 residues. V was shortened by 7 bases and J by 8 bases, with 18 bases between the two germline ends. The chain is built from TRBV5-6 and TRBJ1-2; D is possibly TRBD1 (6 bases). The source is a girl aged 2 to 9 in good health and CMV-seropositive. Sequenced: PBMCs. CDR3 region: CASANGGHPGYTF. CDR3 nucleotide sequence: TGTGCCAGCGCCAATGGGGGACATCCGGGCTACACCTTC.